The rows below give T cell receptor beta chains drawn from one sample of a study of T cells in Graves' hyperthyroidism and ophthalmopathy. TCRdb recomputed calls from the multiplex PCR reads with MiXCR, one row per CDR3 protein. The table records a few hundred thousand distinct CDR3 sequences, approximately 15% of them present only once. The material sequenced was blood. The receptors were sampled from a woman between 18 and 29 years old with Graves' hyperthyroidism. Both conserved end residues are part of each CDR3. Fields, in order: CDR3 length, J gene, clone size, D gene, V gene, CDR3 DNA, CDR3 protein. The D gene is left open where the match is weak. Size tells how often a clone was seen (once, few, many) or the class of an expanded clone, and some rows leave it out.

length: 14; J: TRBJ1-5; size: many; D: NA; V: TRBV12-3/TRBV12-4; DNA: TGTGCCAGCAGTTTAGTCGGAAAGGCAGTAAGACAGCATTTT; CDR3: CASSLVGKAVRQHF
length: 15; J: TRBJ1-2; size: many; D: TRBD1; V: TRBV18; DNA: TGTGCCAGCTCACGTTCGACAGGGGGCAGCTATGGCTACACCTTC; CDR3: CASSRSTGGSYGYTF
length: 18; J: TRBJ2-6; size: NA; D: NA; V: TRBV12-3/TRBV12-4; DNA: TGTGCCAGCAGCCGACAACCGGGACGGAGCTCTGGGGCCAACGTCCTGACTTTC; CDR3: CASSRQPGRSSGANVLTF
length: 14; J: TRBJ2-6; size: NA; D: NA; V: TRBV2; DNA: TGTGCCAGCAGCAGGGAATCTGGGGCCAACGTCCTGACTTTC; CDR3: CASSRESGANVLTF
length: 16; J: TRBJ1-5; size: many; D: NA; V: TRBV19; DNA: TGTGCCAGTAGTATAGAAACAGGCCTGAGCAATCAGCCCCAGCATTTT; CDR3: CASSIETGLSNQPQHF
length: 15; J: TRBJ1-3; size: many; D: NA; V: TRBV28; DNA: TGTGCCAGCAGTTTAGTGGGAGTCTCTGGAAACACCATATATTTT; CDR3: CASSLVGVSGNTIYF
length: 12; J: TRBJ1-5; size: few; D: NA; V: TRBV12-5; DNA: TGTGCTAGTGGTTCCTCCGATCAGCCCCAGCATTTT; CDR3: CASGSSDQPQHF
length: 13; J: TRBJ1-1; size: many; D: TRBD1; V: TRBV12-3/TRBV12-4; DNA: TGTGCCAGCAGCCGGCGACAGGGGACTGAAGCTTTCTTT; CDR3: CASSRRQGTEAFF
length: 13; J: TRBJ2-3; size: many; D: NA; V: TRBV2; DNA: TGTGCCAGCAGTGAGTCTTCCCCAGATACGCAGTATTTT; CDR3: CASSESSPDTQYF
length: 13; J: TRBJ1-1; size: many; D: NA; V: TRBV20-1; DNA: TGCAGTGCTAGGGGGGGGGGGTTCACTGAAGCTTTCTTT; CDR3: CSARGGGFTEAFF
length: 15; J: TRBJ2-7; size: few; D: NA; V: TRBV18; DNA: TGTGCCAGCTCACCAGGTCAACCGAGCTCCTACGAGCAGTACTTC; CDR3: CASSPGQPSSYEQYF
length: 16; J: TRBJ2-7; size: few; D: TRBD1; V: TRBV7-9; DNA: TGTGCCAGCAGCCCGGGCACAGGGGGTGTAGGATGGGAGCAGTACTTC; CDR3: CASSPGTGGVGWEQYF
length: 16; J: TRBJ2-1; size: few; D: TRBD2; V: TRBV19; DNA: TGTGCCAGTAGTATAGGTCTAGCGGGAGAGAGGTATGAGCAGTTCTTC; CDR3: CASSIGLAGERYEQFF
length: 15; J: TRBJ2-4; size: few; D: TRBD1; V: TRBV5-6; DNA: TGTGCCAGCAGCTCAAACAGGGGGCTGGGGAACATTCAGTACTTC; CDR3: CASSSNRGLGNIQYF
length: 16; J: TRBJ1-2; size: many; D: NA; V: TRBV4-2; DNA: TGTGCCAGCAGCTCCTCGACCCGAGGAAATAACTATGGCTACACCTTC; CDR3: CASSSSTRGNNYGYTF
length: 16; J: TRBJ2-1; size: NA; D: TRBD2; V: TRBV5-1; DNA: TGCGCCAGCAGCGTGGAGGGACTAGCGTTTTCCAATGAGCAGTTCTTC; CDR3: CASSVEGLAFSNEQFF
length: 14; J: TRBJ2-1; size: few; D: NA; V: TRBV7-3; DNA: TGTGCCAGCAGCCCACTGGATCTATACAATGAGCAGTTCTTC; CDR3: CASSPLDLYNEQFF
length: 14; J: TRBJ2-5; size: NA; D: NA; V: TRBV28; DNA: TGTGCCAGCAGTTACGGACCCGGGCTAGAGACCCAGTACTTC; CDR3: CASSYGPGLETQYF
length: 12; J: TRBJ1-1; size: many; D: NA; V: TRBV6-1; DNA: TGTGCCAGCAGTTCGGACATAAGCAAAGCTTTCTTT; CDR3: CASSSDISKAFF
length: 16; J: TRBJ1-6; size: many; D: NA; V: TRBV5-1; DNA: TGCGCCAGCAGCCCGGGATTCAGCTCCTATAATTCACCCCTCCACTTT; CDR3: CASSPGFSSYNSPLHF
length: 16; J: TRBJ2-5; size: NA; D: TRBD1; V: TRBV18; DNA: TGTGCCAGCTCACTGACAGGGGGCACCGTAAGCGAGACCCAGTACTTC; CDR3: CASSLTGGTVSETQYF
length: 15; J: TRBJ1-4; size: NA; D: NA; V: TRBV7-3; DNA: TGTGCCAGCAGCTTAGCCGGGACAAAGAATGAAAAACTGTTTTTT; CDR3: CASSLAGTKNEKLFF
length: 16; J: TRBJ1-1; size: many; D: NA; V: TRBV12-3/TRBV12-4; DNA: TGTGCCAGCAGTTTAGGAAGTCGGCAATTGAACACTGAAGCTTTCTTT; CDR3: CASSLGSRQLNTEAFF
length: 17; J: TRBJ1-5; size: few; D: NA; V: TRBV19; DNA: TGTGCCAGTAGTATAGTCAGCACGAGAAACCTAAATCAGCCCCAGCATTTT; CDR3: CASSIVSTRNLNQPQHF
length: 14; J: TRBJ2-2; size: few; D: NA; V: TRBV10-3; DNA: TGTGCCATCAGTGAGGGAGTGGAGTCCGGGGAGCTGTTTTTT; CDR3: CAISEGVESGELFF
length: 13; J: TRBJ2-1; size: NA; D: NA; V: TRBV7-9; DNA: TGTGCCAGCAGCATTGACCACCTCAATGAGCAGTTCTTC; CDR3: CASSIDHLNEQFF
length: 14; J: TRBJ2-1; size: many; D: NA; V: TRBV5-6; DNA: TGTGCCAGCAAACCTATTAGCTCCTACAATGAGCAGTTCTTC; CDR3: CASKPISSYNEQFF
length: 16; J: TRBJ2-7; size: many; D: TRBD2; V: TRBV2; DNA: TGTGCCAGCTGGACTAGCGGGAGGGCCCGGACCTACGAGCAGTACTTC; CDR3: CASWTSGRARTYEQYF
length: 16; J: TRBJ1-6; size: few; D: TRBD1; V: TRBV5-1; DNA: TGTGCCAGCAGCCCAGGGACAGCTGGGAATAATTCACCCCTCCACTTT; CDR3: CASSPGTAGNNSPLHF
length: 13; J: TRBJ1-3; size: NA; D: NA; V: TRBV15; DNA: TGTGCCACCAGCACCGGGACCGGAAACACCATATATTTT; CDR3: CATSTGTGNTIYF
length: 14; J: TRBJ2-3; size: many; D: TRBD2; V: TRBV27; DNA: TGTGCCAGCAGTCTAGCGGGAGGGCGGGATACGCAGTATTTT; CDR3: CASSLAGGRDTQYF
length: 14; J: TRBJ1-5; size: many; D: NA; V: TRBV6-1; DNA: TGTGCCAGCAGTTGGGGCAGGGGTTTTGGACCCCAGCATTTT; CDR3: CASSWGRGFGPQHF
length: 20; J: TRBJ2-4; size: NA; D: TRBD1; V: TRBV30; DNA: TGTGCCTGGAGTGCCTCTTATACAGGGGGCGGGTGGTTGGCCAAAAACATTCAGTACTTC; CDR3: CAWSASYTGGGWLAKNIQYF
length: 13; J: TRBJ2-1; size: few; D: NA; V: TRBV5-5; DNA: TGTGCCAGCAGCTTTCCCTCCTACAATGAGCAGTTCTTC; CDR3: CASSFPSYNEQFF